This T cell receptor beta chain came from a study of T cells and copy number aberrations in small-cell lung cancer. Study-level points and caveats: 79.9-97.7% of tumor T-cell clones appeared in only one region. Adjacent lung showed higher T-cell richness and clonality than tumors; density difference nonsignificant.

Worth noting for this clone: Its antigen is currently unknown.

Donors had limited-stage small-cell lung cancer and underwent surgical resection in Hangzhou, China, between 2008 and 2020. Each donor had smoking or heavy second-hand smoke exposure. From germline, CDR1 is SGHAT and CDR2 FQNNGV. V gave up 5 bases and J gave up 5 bases, with 22 bases separating them. The CDR3 is 18 amino acids. Clones were sequenced by immunoSEQ multiplex PCR, and TCRdb holds only the in-frame ones, with some missing. This sample has approximately 1,300 clones; 70% to 85% occur once, and the top ten carry about 2.6%. The chain recombines TRBV11-2 with TRBJ2-6; a weak D match, TRBD1 (5 bases). The origin of this receptor is a woman between 45 and 65 years old with small cell lung cancer. Sequenced input: tumor tissue. Written as DNA, the CDR3 is TGTGCCAGCAGCGGTAGGGGAACAAGCAAAAGTCGGGCCAACGTCCTGACTTTC. This translates into CASSGRGTSKSRANVLTF.